These 26 T cell receptor beta chains share one sample of origin, sequenced in a study of cytomegalovirus exposure and HLA in healthy donors. The PCR used 60 Vbeta and 13 Jbeta primers. Assay: immunoSEQ multiplex PCR; the TCRdb copy retains only in-frame clones and omits some. The table records fewer than 200,000 clones, over 60% of them present only once. The sequencing input was PBMCs. Receptor source: a woman aged 45-59 years in good health and CMV-seropositive.

The rearrangement uses TRBV6-5 and TRBJ1-1; 10 bases match TRBD1. Trimming cost V 4 bases and J 3 bases; bases outside gene matches: 5. The germline V gene encodes CDR1 MNHEY and CDR2 SVGAGI. The length of the CDR3 is 15 residues. The CDR3 DNA reads as TGTGCCAGCAGTTCCGCCGGGACAGGGGACACTGAAGCTTTCTTT. Protein product: CASSSAGTGDTEAFF.

This clone was seen only once. The chain uses TRBV19 and TRBJ1-2; no clear D gene. V was shortened by 10 bases and J by 2 bases, with 11 bases between the two germline ends. CDR1 and CDR2 from the germline V gene are LNHDA and SQIVND (reference sequence). The CDR3 spans 12 residues. The CDR3 nucleotides read TGTGCCACCTCATTAACAAACTATGGCTACACCTTC. Translated, it gives CATSLTNYGYTF. The complete variable domain, with remaining parts taken from reference TRBV19 and TRBJ1-2, reads DGGITQSPKYLFRKEGQNVTLSCEQNLNHDAMYWYRQDPGQGLRLIYYSQIVNDFQKGDIAEGYSVSREKKESFPLTVTSAQKNPTAFYLCATSLTNYGYTFGSGTRLTVV.

The chain joins TRBV5-3 to TRBJ1-5; D is perhaps TRBD1 (5 bases). TRBV5-3 is an open reading frame whose function is uncertain. The ends were cut back, 4 bases at V and 2 bases at J, with 16 bases in the middle. The CDR3 has 16 amino acids. This CDR3 is CARSTLRETRNQPQHF. The CDR3 DNA sequence: TGTGCCAGAAGCACCCTCAGGGAAACCCGCAATCAGCCCCAGCATTTT.

J is TRBJ1-4 and V is TRBV7-9, with D possibly being TRBD1 (6 bases). The CDR3 extends over 13 amino acids. The V and J ends lost 5 bases and 8 bases respectively, with 12 bases between them. CDR1 and CDR2 (germline): SEHNR, FQNEAQ (reference sequence). CDR3 nucleotide sequence: TGTGCCAGCAGCCCGAAACAGGGAGAAAAACTGTTTTTT. It specifies CASSPKQGEKLFF.

The V call is TRBV4-3, the J call TRBJ2-7; 7 nucleotides agree with TRBD1. The CDR3 has 13 residues. Losses at the gene ends were 3 bases for V and 5 bases for J; bases not matched to a gene: 4. Germline values: CDR1 LGHNA, CDR2 YSLEER. The CDR3: CASSHEQGNEQYF. The DNA of the CDR3 is TGCGCCAGCAGCCATGAACAGGGGAACGAGCAGTACTTC.

This chain links TRBV9 with TRBJ2-3; 10 bases agree with TRBD2. Germline V gene sequence: CDR1 SGDLS, CDR2 YYNGEE. The CDR3 extends over 15 amino acids. The V segment lost 3 bases and the J segment 5 bases; nucleotides outside the gene matches: 6. The CDR3 reads CASSASGSVVDTQYF. In nucleotides, the CDR3 is TGTGCCAGCAGCGCTAGCGGGAGTGTTGTAGATACGCAGTATTTT.

This chain uses TRBV5-4 with TRBJ2-7; 13 bases agree with TRBD2. This CDR3 comprises 16 residues. In germline, CDR1 is SGHNT, CDR2 YYREEE (reference sequence). V dropped 5 bases and J dropped 4; count of bases not matched to a gene: 9. The CDR3 DNA reads TGTGCCAGCAGTCCCGGGACTAGCGGGGCCCTTTACGAGCAGTACTTC. This encodes CASSPGTSGALYEQYF.

The CDR3 spells CASSFQRGGTDTQYF. DNA for the CDR3: TGCGCCAGCAGCTTCCAGCGGGGGGGTACAGATACGCAGTATTTT. The V call is TRBV5-1, the J call TRBJ2-3; TRBD2 aligns across 10 bases. The CDR3 extends over 15 amino acids. The ends lost 2 bases at V and 3 bases at J; junction bases unmatched: 3. The V gene's germline CDR1 is SGHRS and CDR2 YFSETQ.

J is TRBJ1-6 and V is TRBV11-2, with D unresolved. The length of the CDR3 is 14 residues. Trimming removed 3 bases from V and 7 bases from J, with 10 bases in between. Germline assignment: CDR1 SGHAT and CDR2 FQNNGV. The CDR3 loop is CASSFGLLNSPLHF. CDR3 nucleotide sequence: TGTGCCAGCAGCTTTGGACTGTTGAATTCACCCCTCCACTTT.

With regard to this clone: At one end the junction does not follow the germline gene, possibly because of a read error. The chain has TRBV5-6 and TRBJ1-1; 8 bases agree with TRBD1. This CDR3 has 15 amino acids. Germline loops: CDR1 SGHDT, CDR2 YYEEEE. CDR3 nucleotide sequence: TGTGCCAGCAGCTACCGGGACAGGTTGAAAACTGAAGCTTTCTTT. As protein: CASSYRDRLKTEAFF.

The chain links TRBV6-6 to TRBJ2-5, with D uncertain. This CDR3 has 12 amino acids. The germline gives CDR1 MNHNY, CDR2 SVGAGI (reference sequence). The germline V and J ends were trimmed by 2 bases and 5 bases, with 6 bases remaining between them. Here the CDR3 reads CASSYGAETQYF. DNA of the CDR3: TGTGCCAGCAGTTACGGAGCGGAGACCCAGTACTTC.

A few counts support this clone. V usage is TRBV6-1 and J usage is TRBJ1-1; D gene unclear. Trimming took 1 base from V and 1 from J, leaving 7 bases between them. Germline CDR1 reads MNHNS; CDR2 reads SASEGT. CDR3 size: 14 residues. This CDR3 is CASSEEDWNTEAFF. CDR3 in DNA: TGTGCCAGCAGTGAAGAGGACTGGAACACTGAAGCTTTCTTT.

The chain uses TRBV19 and TRBJ1-2; maybe TRBD1 (6 bases). Deletions cut 5 bases from V and 8 bases from J, with 15 bases between. This CDR3 is built from 13 residues. CDR1 is LNHDA and CDR2 is SQIVND in the germline V gene (reference sequence). In nucleotides, the CDR3 is TGTGCCAGTAGTGGGAATTTCAGGGGAGGCTACACCTTC. The encoded protein is CASSGNFRGGYTF.

The J gene is TRBJ2-1, the V gene TRBV5-1; perhaps TRBD1 as D (6 bases). The CDR3 spans 16 residues. Per the germline V gene, CDR1 is SGHRS and CDR2 is YFSETQ. Trimming took 0 bases from V and 5 from J, leaving 15 bases between them. This CDR3 reads CASSLVDRRPNNEQFF. CDR3 DNA sequence: TGCGCCAGCAGCTTGGTCGACAGGCGACCCAACAATGAGCAGTTCTTC.

J is TRBJ1-2 and V is TRBV2; 7 bases line up with TRBD1. The CDR3 is made up of 14 amino acids. V lost 5 bases and J lost 1; bases outside the gene matches: 4. From germline, CDR1 is SNHLY and CDR2 FYNNEI. The CDR3 region has the DNA TGTGCCAGCAGTAACCGACAGGGTAACTATGGCTACACCTTC. The encoded protein is CASSNRQGNYGYTF.

This rearrangement joins TRBV19 to TRBJ1-5; 11 positions agree with TRBD1. The CDR3 runs 15 residues. The germline CDR1 and CDR2 sequences are LNHDA and SQIVND (reference sequence). V lost 5 bases, J lost 4 bases, and 4 bases stayed unmatched. CDR3 nucleotides: TGTGCCAGTAGTCCGCGGGACAGGGGGAATCAGCCCCAGCATTTT. Translation: CASSPRDRGNQPQHF.

In its sample, this clone was seen a few times. The CDR3 sequence is CASSSPFPGANVLTF. CDR3 nucleotides: TGTGCCAGCAGTTCCCCCTTCCCTGGGGCCAACGTCCTGACTTTC. This chain uses TRBV28 with TRBJ2-6; no clear D. The CDR3 covers 15 residues. With 4 bases removed from V and 2 bases from J, the gap between germline ends came to 9 bases. Germline V CDR1 and CDR2: MDHEN, SYDVKM.

The chain is built from TRBV13 and TRBJ1-3, with 7 bases aligning to TRBD1. The CDR3 covers 16 residues. The V gene end was trimmed by 5 bases and the J gene end by 0 bases; junction bases not matched to a gene: 7. Germline V gene lookup returns CDR1 PRHDT and CDR2 FYEKMQ (reference sequence). CDR3 residues: CASSHGQVNSGNTIYF. The CDR3 nucleotides read TGTGCCAGCAGCCATGGACAGGTAAACTCTGGAAACACCATATATTTT.

The rearrangement uses TRBV5-6 and TRBJ1-1; 7 bases align to TRBD1. With V trimmed by 4 bases and J by 6 bases, 9 bases remained unmatched. CDR1 is SGHDT, CDR2 YYEEEE, per germline. CDR3 length: 14 amino acids. DNA of the CDR3: TGTGCCAGCAGCGGCGGGACAGCGGTTGCTGAAGCTTTCTTT. Protein sequence: CASSGGTAVAEAFF.

The chain employs TRBV5-4 and TRBJ1-3; TRBD1 aligns across 11 bases. The CDR3 contains 16 residues. V lost 3 bases to trimming and J lost 4 bases; unmatched junction nucleotides: 6. Germline V gives CDR1 SGHNT, CDR2 YYREEE (reference sequence). CDR3 loop: CASSSGQGATGNTIYF. CDR3 DNA: TGTGCCAGCAGCTCCGGACAGGGGGCAACCGGAAACACCATATATTTT. Complete variable domain (other parts from reference TRBV5-4 and TRBJ1-3): ETGVTQSPTHLIKTRGQQVTLRCSSQSGHNTVSWYQQALGQGPQFIFQYYREEENGRGNFPPRFSGLQFPNYSSELNVNALELDDSALYLCASSSGQGATGNTIYFGEGSWLTVV.

This rearrangement joins TRBV5-8 to TRBJ2-7; the D gene is possibly TRBD1 (5 bases). The CDR3 is made up of 13 amino acids. With 2 bases removed from V and 2 bases from J, the gap between germline ends came to 8 bases. Per germline, CDR1 SGHTS and CDR2 YDEGEE. The CDR3 protein is CASSLIRAYEQYF. The CDR3 nucleotides read TGTGCCAGCAGCTTAATCAGGGCCTACGAGCAGTACTTC. Filled out from reference TRBV5-8 and TRBJ2-7, the complete variable domain reads EAGVTQSPTHLIKTRGQQATLRCSPISGHTSVYWYQQALGLGLQFLLWYDEGEERNRGNFPPRFSGRQFPNYSSELNVNALELEDSALYLCASSLIRAYEQYFGPGTRLTVT.

The CDR3 DNA follows: TGTGCCAGCAGCTCCCCGGGACAGGGGGCTATCGGCTACACCTTC. Translation gives CASSSPGQGAIGYTF. This chain uses TRBV7-2 with TRBJ1-2; the match to TRBD1 covers 12 bases. The CDR3 sequence is 15 residues long. Trimming at V came to 4 bases and at J to 8 bases, leaving 8 bases not matched to a gene. Looked up from germline, CDR1 is SGHTA and CDR2 is FQGNSA.

The rearrangement uses TRBV27 and TRBJ2-7; TRBD2 matches 9 bases. The CDR3 has 16 residues. Germline assignment: CDR1 MNHEY and CDR2 SMNVEV (reference sequence). After removal of 5 bases from V and 7 bases from J, the junction contained 15 bases not matched to a gene. The CDR3 DNA is TGTGCCAGCAGTCCCCTTCGGCGGGAGGGCCTTCCGGAGCAGTACTTC. As protein: CASSPLRREGLPEQYF.

In the case of this clone: Relative to the germline gene, one junction end is altered; a read error may explain this. The CDR3 reads CASREAGTGFNQPQHF. CDR3 in DNA: TGTGCCAGCAGAGAAGCCGGGACAGGCTTCAATCAGCCCCAGCATTTT. The V gene is TRBV2, the J gene TRBJ1-5; 8 bases line up with TRBD1. This CDR3 spans 16 amino acids. Germline V CDR1 and CDR2: SNHLY, FYNNEI. Together with reference TRBV2 and TRBJ1-5, the CDR3 gives the full variable domain: EPEVTQTPSHQVTQMGQEVILRCVPISNHLYFYWYRQILGQKVEFLVSFYNNEISEKSEIFDDQFSVERPDGSNFTLKIRSTKLEDSAMYFCASREAGTGFNQPQHFGDGTRLSIL.

The chain recombines TRBV5-4 with TRBJ2-2, with D unresolved. The V and J ends lost 5 bases and 4 bases respectively, with 9 bases between them. The CDR3 is 13 amino acids. Germline loops: CDR1 SGHNT, CDR2 YYREEE (reference sequence). The CDR3 loop reads CASSPEVTGELFF. CDR3 nucleotides: TGTGCCAGCAGTCCCGAGGTCACCGGGGAGCTGTTTTTT. Supplemented by reference TRBV5-4 and TRBJ2-2, the full variable domain reads ETGVTQSPTHLIKTRGQQVTLRCSSQSGHNTVSWYQQALGQGPQFIFQYYREEENGRGNFPPRFSGLQFPNYSSELNVNALELDDSALYLCASSPEVTGELFFGEGSRLTVL.

On this clone: A read error may produce the germline difference seen at one junction end. This rearrangement joins TRBV20-1 to TRBJ1-2; 10 bases agree with TRBD1. The CDR3 has 11 residues. CDR1 is DFQATT, CDR2 SNEGSKA, per germline (reference sequence). Here the CDR3 reads CGTGAGYGYTF. In nucleotides, the CDR3 is TGTGGGACAGGGGCCGGCTATGGCTACACCTTC.